These 4 T cell receptor beta chains came from one sample sequenced in a study of blood T cell repertoires in COVID-19. The table came from immunoSEQ multiplex PCR; TCRdb's copy has only in-frame clones and leaves some out. Of roughly 340,000 clones in the sample, 80% to 90% are singletons; the top ten hold about 6%. Material for sequencing was peripheral blood. These receptors were taken from a woman aged 45-65 years with COVID-19, enrolled during active disease.

This clone is a singleton in its sample. This sequence joins TRBV4-3 and TRBJ2-1, with 8 bases matching TRBD2. This CDR3 spans 17 amino acids. From germline, CDR1 is LGHNA and CDR2 YSLEER. The V segment lost 0 bases and the J segment 4 bases; nucleotides outside the gene matches: 8. As DNA, the CDR3 is TGCGCCAGCAGCCAAGATAGGGCGGGAGGACTGTACAATGAGCAGTTCTTC. The encoded protein is CASSQDRAGGLYNEQFF.

V usage is TRBV2 and J usage is TRBJ1-1, with 9 bases that match TRBD1. The germline V gene encodes CDR1 SNHLY and CDR2 FYNNEI. After removal of 8 bases from V and 2 bases from J, the junction contained 6 bases not matched to a gene. This CDR3 spans 14 amino acids. The CDR3 loop is CASLRDRDNTEAFF. The CDR3 DNA sequence: TGTGCCAGCCTCCGGGACAGGGACAACACTGAAGCTTTCTTT.

The chain is built from TRBV4-2 and TRBJ1-1; D is possibly TRBD1 (5 bases). This CDR3 is 14 amino acids long. Deletions cut 0 bases from V and 10 bases from J, with 15 bases between. The V gene's germline CDR1 is LGHNA and CDR2 YNFKEQ. The CDR3 bases are TGTGCCAGCAGCCAAGATGCCAGTACCGGGGGAGCTTTCTTT. Protein sequence: CASSQDASTGGAFF.

This chain connects TRBV23-1 to TRBJ1-5; 11 bases are shared with TRBD1. TRBV23-1 is flagged as an ORF with uncertain function. Trimming removed 2 bases from V and 0 bases from J; junction bases left unmatched: 6. The CDR3 consists of 18 residues. The chain's CDR3 is CASSQRDRGRYSNQPQHF. CDR3 sequence (DNA): TGCGCCAGCAGTCAACGGGACAGGGGGAGATATAGCAATCAGCCCCAGCATTTT.